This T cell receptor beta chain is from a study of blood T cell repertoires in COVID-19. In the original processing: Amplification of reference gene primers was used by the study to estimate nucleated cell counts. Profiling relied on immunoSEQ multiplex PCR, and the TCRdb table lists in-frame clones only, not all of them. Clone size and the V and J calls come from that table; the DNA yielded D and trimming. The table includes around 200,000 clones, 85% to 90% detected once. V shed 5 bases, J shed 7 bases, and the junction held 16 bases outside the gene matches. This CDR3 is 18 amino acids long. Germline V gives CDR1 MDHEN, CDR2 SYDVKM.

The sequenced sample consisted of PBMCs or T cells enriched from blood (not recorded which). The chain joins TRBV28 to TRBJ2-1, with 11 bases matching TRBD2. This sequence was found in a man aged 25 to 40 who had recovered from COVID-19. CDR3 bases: TGTGCCAGCAGTACGATTATTGTACTAGCGGGGGCGACGAATGAGCAGTTCTTC. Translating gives CASSTIIVLAGATNEQFF.